The sequence of this T cell receptor (beta chain) was determined in a study of T cells after yellow fever vaccination. General study findings and limits: Peak timing came faster in the weaker secondary response, day 5 versus 15.

The CDR3 is made up of 13 amino acids. Germline values: CDR1 SNHLY, CDR2 FYNNEI. TCRdb reprocessed the 5' RACE reads via MiXCR and lists one record per CDR3 protein. Of 500,000 to 700,000 distinct CDR3 sequences listed, about 19% are singletons. This clonotype was observed a few times. The antigen is unknown. Its ends do not fully match the called genes, so a read error is possible. The sequences come from PBMCs, collected 15 days after the yellow fever booster vaccination. The rearrangement joins TRBV2 to TRBJ2-1; 12 positions match TRBD2. This TCR came from a man younger than 45 who received the YFV17D yellow fever vaccine. The CDR3 region is CASSEGLAGVEIF. Written as DNA, the CDR3 is TGTGCCAGCAGTGAAGGACTAGCGGGAGTAGAGATCTTC.